These 22 T cell receptor beta chains were all obtained from the same sample, sequenced in a study of identical twins. Each CDR3 protein gets one entry after TCRdb re-called the 5' RACE reads with MiXCR. Of approximately 250,000 distinct CDR3 sequences listed, 6.5% to 8% are singletons. The data were also submitted as part of a second study, on T cells expressing NK-cell markers.

What was sequenced was CD8+ T cells sorted from blood. These receptors came from a young woman in good health.

This clonotype was observed once. The V gene is TRBV10-2, the J gene TRBJ2-7; 7 bases fit TRBD2. Germline assignment: CDR1 WSHSY and CDR2 SAAADI. The CDR3 has 12 residues. The trim removed 8 bases at V and 2 bases at J, leaving 3 bases unmatched. CDR3 DNA: TGCGCCAGCGGGGGGAGGGCCTACGAGCAGTACTTC. Protein product: CASGGRAYEQYF.

The sample holds a few counts of this clonotype. The V call is TRBV2, the J call TRBJ1-1, with a possible D match to TRBD1 (5 bases). The CDR3 totals 14 residues. V shed 4 bases and J shed 10 bases, with 19 bases lying between them. CDR1 is SNHLY and CDR2 is FYNNEI in the germline V gene. The CDR3 is CASSAPGTVNRAFF. The CDR3 DNA sequence: TGTGCCAGCAGTGCTCCCGGGACTGTTAACAGAGCTTTCTTT.

Only a few counts were recorded for this clonotype. The rearrangement links TRBV29-1 to TRBJ2-7; 8 nucleotides agree with TRBD1. Looked up from germline, CDR1 is SQVTM and CDR2 is ANQGSEA. This CDR3 spans 12 amino acids. V shed 5 bases and J 6 bases; nucleotides not matched to a gene: 6. CDR3 in DNA: TGCAGCGTTACCGGACAGGGCCGCGAGCAGTACTTC. This translates into CSVTGQGREQYF.

V usage is TRBV15 and J usage is TRBJ2-3; a possible D gene is TRBD2 (5 bases). Looked up from germline, CDR1 is LNHNV and CDR2 is YYDKDF (reference sequence). The CDR3 is 15 amino acids. Trimming took 5 bases from V and 2 from J, leaving 14 bases between them. CDR3 region: CATSGLSGFTDTQYF. The CDR3 DNA reads as TGTGCCACCAGCGGACTTTCGGGTTTCACAGATACGCAGTATTTT.

This clonotype turned up a few times. The chain couples TRBV7-2 to TRBJ1-6; 7 bases are shared with TRBD1. The junction had 4 bases not matched to a gene; V was cut back by 1 base and J by 7 bases. CDR1 is SGHTA, CDR2 FQGNSA, per germline. CDR3 length equals 15 residues. Written as DNA, the CDR3 is TGTGCCAGCAGCTTAGGGGGACAGCGGAATTCACCCCTCCACTTT. Translation gives CASSLGGQRNSPLHF. The variable domain in full, completed from reference TRBV7-2 and TRBJ1-6, reads GAGVSQSPSNKVTEKGKDVELRCDPISGHTALYWYRQSLGQGLEFLIYFQGNSAPDKSGLPSDRFSAERTGGSVSTLTIQRTQQEDSAVYLCASSLGGQRNSPLHFGNGTRLTVT.

The gene calls are TRBV29-1 and TRBJ2-7; no definite D call. The CDR3 has 15 amino acids. Germline CDR1 is SQVTM and CDR2 is ANQGSEA. The ends were cut back, 4 bases at V and 2 bases at J, with 18 bases in the middle. CDR3: CSVGFFGEEPYEQYF. The CDR3 DNA follows: TGCAGCGTTGGTTTTTTCGGAGAGGAACCCTACGAGCAGTACTTC.

The rearrangement links TRBV29-1 to TRBJ2-2; TRBD1 aligns across 10 bases. CDR3 length equals 13 residues. V lost 5 bases, J lost 5 bases, and 2 bases stayed unmatched. CDR1 SQVTM and CDR2 ANQGSEA come from the germline V gene. CDR3 DNA: TGCAGCGTTCCGGGACAGGGGACCGGGGAGCTGTTTTTT. Its protein is CSVPGQGTGELFF.

This clonotype was seen ten or more times. The chain recombines TRBV12-3 or TRBV12-4 with TRBJ1-1; no reliable D call. The CDR3 totals 11 residues. V gave up 10 bases and J gave up 5 bases, with 11 bases separating them. The CDR3 sequence: CATNRATEAFF. The DNA of the CDR3 is TGTGCCACTAATAGGGCTACTGAAGCTTTCTTT.

V and J are TRBV7-2 and TRBJ2-1; TRBD2 agrees at 10 bases. The CDR3 is made up of 21 amino acids. CDR1 is SGHTA, CDR2 FQGNSA, per germline. V shed 0 bases, J shed 0 bases, and the junction held 14 bases outside the gene matches. The CDR3 here is CASSLAYLAGAPQSSYNEQFF. In DNA, the CDR3 is TGTGCCAGCAGCTTAGCCTACCTAGCGGGGGCTCCTCAAAGCTCCTACAATGAGCAGTTCTTC. Using reference TRBV7-2 and TRBJ2-1 for the parts outside the CDR3, the full variable domain is GAGVSQSPSNKVTEKGKDVELRCDPISGHTALYWYRQSLGQGLEFLIYFQGNSAPDKSGLPSDRFSAERTGGSVSTLTIQRTQQEDSAVYLCASSLAYLAGAPQSSYNEQFFGPGTRLTVL.

This clonotype showed up many times. The V and J genes are TRBV7-9 and TRBJ2-5; the D is unclear. Trimming left V 2 bases short and J 5 bases short, with 9 bases between. Per the germline V gene, CDR1 is SEHNR and CDR2 is FQNEAQ (reference sequence). There are 13 residues in the CDR3. The CDR3 loop is CASSLSTVETQYF. The CDR3 bases are TGTGCCAGCAGCTTAAGTACCGTGGAGACCCAGTACTTC.

This clonotype was detected only a few times. The chain links TRBV27 to TRBJ2-1; the match to TRBD2 covers 14 bases. CDR3 length equals 17 residues. Germline CDR1 reads MNHEY; CDR2 reads SMNVEV (reference sequence). The V and J ends lost 3 bases and 10 bases, in that order; junction bases with no gene match: 11. CDR3 sequence (DNA): TGTGCCAGCAGTTTCGTGACTAGCGGGGGGGCCCCTTGGGAGCAGTTCTTC. As protein: CASSFVTSGGAPWEQFF.

The rearrangement joins TRBV11-2 to TRBJ2-1; tentative D call: TRBD2 (6 bases). The CDR3 extends over 16 amino acids. The V end was cut by 5 bases, the J end by 4 bases, with 18 bases between. The germline CDR1 and CDR2 sequences are SGHAT and FQNNGV. The CDR3 DNA reads as TGTGCCAGCAGCCCGTCAGCGCGGGACTTTTACAATGAGCAGTTCTTC. This codes for CASSPSARDFYNEQFF.

The rearrangement joins TRBV12-3 or TRBV12-4 to TRBJ2-3, with D perhaps matching TRBD2 (5 bases). There are 14 residues in the CDR3. The germline V and J ends were trimmed by 7 bases and 0 bases, with 11 bases remaining between them. Here the CDR3 reads CASTPGGSTDTQYF. The CDR3 DNA sequence: TGTGCCAGCACCCCCGGAGGTAGCACAGATACGCAGTATTTT.

There are a few counts of this clonotype. The genes are TRBV7-9 and TRBJ2-7, with 12 bases lining up with TRBD2. The CDR3 has 15 amino acids. The junction had 2 bases not matched to a gene; V was cut back by 2 bases and J by 3 bases. Germline lookup yields CDR1 SEHNR and CDR2 FQNEAQ (reference sequence). The CDR3: CASSLLAGGLYEQYF. CDR3 DNA sequence: TGTGCCAGCAGCTTACTAGCGGGGGGGCTCTACGAGCAGTACTTC. Filled out from reference TRBV7-9 and TRBJ2-7, the complete variable domain reads DTGVSQNPRHKITKRGQNVTFRCDPISEHNRLYWYRQTLGQGPEFLTYFQNEAQLEKSRLLSDRFSAERPKGSFSTLEIQRTEQGDSAMYLCASSLLAGGLYEQYFGPGTRLTVT.

This clonotype was counted a few times. The chain joins TRBV7-8 to TRBJ1-1, with TRBD1 as a possible D gene (5 bases). This CDR3 has 14 residues. Trimming left V 5 bases short and J 3 bases short, with 13 bases between. Germline V CDR1 and CDR2: SGHVS, FQNEAQ. The CDR3: CASSGGGVYTEAFF. The CDR3 DNA reads as TGTGCCAGCAGCGGGGGAGGGGTCTACACTGAAGCTTTCTTT.

The CDR3 DNA sequence: TGTGCCAGCAGCGTAGATGGGGACTACGAGCAGTACTTC. As protein: CASSVDGDYEQYF. J is TRBJ2-7 and V is TRBV9, with unresolved D. Per the germline V gene, CDR1 is SGDLS and CDR2 is YYNGEE. Deletions cut 0 bases from V and 3 bases from J, with 7 bases between. The CDR3 totals 13 residues.

In its sample, this clonotype was seen a few times. The rearrangement uses TRBV9 and TRBJ1-2; D not resolved. In germline, CDR1 is SGDLS, CDR2 YYNGEE. The germline V and J ends were trimmed by 4 bases and 7 bases, with 11 bases remaining between them. There are 12 residues in the CDR3. The CDR3 DNA reads TGTGCCAGCAGCTTTGGAGGTCTTGGCTACACCTTC. This codes for CASSFGGLGYTF. The full variable domain, with the rest looked up from reference TRBV9 and TRBJ1-2, is DSGVTQTPKHLITATGQRVTLRCSPRSGDLSVYWYQQSLDQGLQFLIQYYNGEERAKGNILERFSAQQFPDLHSELNLSSLELGDSALYFCASSFGGLGYTFGSGTRLTVV.

The V call is TRBV2, the J call TRBJ1-2, with D tentatively TRBD1 (5 bases). V was cut by 4 bases and J by 2 bases, with 8 bases left in between. The CDR3 runs 13 residues. The germline gives CDR1 SNHLY, CDR2 FYNNEI. CDR3 region: CASSGRQNYGYTF. The CDR3 DNA sequence: TGTGCCAGCAGTGGTAGACAGAACTATGGCTACACCTTC.

This clonotype was seen only a few times. The junction differs from germline at one of its ends, possibly a read error. The rearrangement links TRBV20-1 to TRBJ2-1, with a weak D call TRBD2 (7 bases). The CDR3 totals 17 residues. CDR1 DFQATT and CDR2 SNEGSKA come from the germline V gene (reference sequence). The CDR3 loop reads CCARSRRAGALNNEQFF. The CDR3, as DNA: TGCTGTGCTAGATCCCGACGGGCGGGGGCCCTAAACAATGAGCAGTTCTTC.

The sample holds many counts of this clonotype. V is TRBV29-1 and J is TRBJ2-3; D possibly uses TRBD1 or TRBD2 (5 bases each). From germline, CDR1 is SQVTM and CDR2 ANQGSEA. The CDR3 is 13 amino acids. The V and J ends lost 7 bases and 6 bases respectively, with 17 bases between them. The CDR3 protein is CSETRHGADTQYF. CDR3 sequence (DNA): TGCAGCGAAACTAGGCACGGGGCGGATACGCAGTATTTT.

This clonotype was counted ten times or more. The genes are TRBV7-8 and TRBJ2-7; 9 positions agree with TRBD2. The CDR3 length is 15 residues. Germline CDR1 is SGHVS and CDR2 is FQNEAQ. J gave up 2 bases and V 2 bases, and 4 bases lay outside the gene matches. The CDR3 is CASSLRAGGPYEQYF. The CDR3 DNA sequence: TGTGCCAGCAGCTTAAGGGCGGGAGGGCCCTACGAGCAGTACTTC.

Many counts were recorded for this clonotype. The chain recombines TRBV4-3 with TRBJ1-4; no clear D gene. CDR3 length: 16 amino acids. Deletions cut 0 bases from V and 1 base from J, with 9 bases between. The germline gives CDR1 LGHNA, CDR2 YSLEER. CDR3: CASSQDPAGTNEKLFF. DNA of the CDR3: TGCGCCAGCAGCCAAGATCCGGCAGGAACTAATGAAAAACTGTTTTTT.